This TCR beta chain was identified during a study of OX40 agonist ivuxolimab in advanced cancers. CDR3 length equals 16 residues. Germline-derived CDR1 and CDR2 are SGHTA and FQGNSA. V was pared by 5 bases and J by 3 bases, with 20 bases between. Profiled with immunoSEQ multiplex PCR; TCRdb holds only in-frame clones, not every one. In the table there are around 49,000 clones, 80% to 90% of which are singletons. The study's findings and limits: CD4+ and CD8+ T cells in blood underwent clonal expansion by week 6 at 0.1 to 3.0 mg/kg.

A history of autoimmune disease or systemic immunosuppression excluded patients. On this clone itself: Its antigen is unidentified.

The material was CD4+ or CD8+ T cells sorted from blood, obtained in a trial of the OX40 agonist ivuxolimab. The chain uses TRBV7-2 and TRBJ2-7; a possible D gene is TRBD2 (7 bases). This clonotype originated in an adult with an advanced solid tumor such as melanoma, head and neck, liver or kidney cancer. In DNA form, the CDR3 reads TGTGCCAGCAGCCCGACGGGGGGCCTGCCCCTCTACGAGCAGTACTTC. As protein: CASSPTGGLPLYEQYF.